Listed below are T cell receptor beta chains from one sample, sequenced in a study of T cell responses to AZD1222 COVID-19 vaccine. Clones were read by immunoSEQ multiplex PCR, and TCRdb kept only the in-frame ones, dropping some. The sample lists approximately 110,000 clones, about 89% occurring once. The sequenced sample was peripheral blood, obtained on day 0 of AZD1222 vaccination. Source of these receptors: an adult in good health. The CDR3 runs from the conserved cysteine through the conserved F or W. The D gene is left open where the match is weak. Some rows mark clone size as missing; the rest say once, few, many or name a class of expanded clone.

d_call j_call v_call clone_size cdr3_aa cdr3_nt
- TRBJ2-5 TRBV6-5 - CASSYSPGVGETQYF TGTGCCAGCAGTTACTCTCCGGGAGTAGGGGAGACCCAGTACTTC
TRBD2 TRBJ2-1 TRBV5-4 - CASSLPLGLADNEQFF TGTGCCAGCAGCTTGCCACTGGGACTAGCAGACAATGAGCAGTTCTTC
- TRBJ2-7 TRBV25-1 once CASRGGGYEQYF TGTGCCAGCAGAGGGGGGGGTTACGAGCAGTACTTC
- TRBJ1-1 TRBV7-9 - CATLRGLNTEAFF TGTGCCACCCTGCGGGGCCTGAACACTGAAGCTTTCTTT
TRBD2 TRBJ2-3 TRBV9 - CASSVSLAGWTSGDSTDTQYF TGTGCCAGCAGCGTAAGTTTAGCGGGGTGGACTAGCGGGGACAGCACAGATACGCAGTATTTT
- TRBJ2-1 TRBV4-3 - CASSQDQWGRDEQFF TGCGCCAGCAGCCAAGACCAGTGGGGGCGGGATGAGCAGTTCTTC
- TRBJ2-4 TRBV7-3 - CASSLGGTDTNIQYF TGTGCCAGCAGCCTTGGGGGGACAGACACAAACATTCAGTACTTC
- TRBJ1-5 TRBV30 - CAWSAGNQPQHF TGTGCCTGGAGTGCCGGCAATCAGCCCCAGCATTTT
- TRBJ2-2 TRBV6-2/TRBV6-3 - CASSTTARGGLGELFF TGTGCCAGCAGCACTACGGCCCGCGGGGGCCTCGGGGAGCTGTTTTTT
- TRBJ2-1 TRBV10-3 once CAISEVQGGSYNEQFF TGTGCCATCAGTGAAGTTCAGGGGGGCTCCTACAATGAGCAGTTCTTC
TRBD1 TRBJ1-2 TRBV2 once CASRWQGGYGYTF TGTGCCAGCAGGTGGCAGGGGGGCTATGGCTACACCTTC
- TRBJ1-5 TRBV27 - CASSLSGGTRQPQHF TGTGCCAGCAGTTTATCGGGGGGAACTCGGCAGCCCCAGCATTTT
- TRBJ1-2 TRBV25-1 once CASSETTTPNYGYTF TGTGCCAGCAGTGAAACAACAACTCCTAACTATGGCTACACCTTC
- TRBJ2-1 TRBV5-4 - CASSFSGTQGGQFF TGTGCCAGCAGCTTTTCCGGGACCCAAGGGGGGCAGTTCTTC
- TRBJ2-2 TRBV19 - CASSIGLGSTGELFF TGTGCCAGTAGTATAGGTCTAGGTAGCACCGGGGAGCTGTTTTTT
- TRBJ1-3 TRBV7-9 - CASSSSPGNTIYF TGTGCCAGCAGCTCCTCCCCTGGAAACACCATATATTTT
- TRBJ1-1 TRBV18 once CASSPFGGGLMNTEAFF TGTGCCAGCTCACCATTTGGGGGAGGACTGATGAACACTGAAGCTTTCTTT
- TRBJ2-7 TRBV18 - CASSPGREYQQYF TGTGCCAGCTCACCCGGAAGGGAATATCAGCAGTACTTC
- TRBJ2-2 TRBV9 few CASSVAVEGKDGELFF TGTGCCAGCAGCGTGGCCGTGGAGGGGAAGGACGGGGAGCTGTTTTTT